The 2 T cell receptor beta chains presented below share a single source sample, sequenced in a study of T cells after yellow fever vaccination. Using its own MiXCR run on the 5' RACE reads, TCRdb lists one record per CDR3 protein. Altogether around 530,000 distinct CDR3 sequences are present, roughly a sixth being singletons, with the ten largest covering 17%. Sequenced material: PBMCs, taken roughly 5 days after the first yellow fever vaccination. These receptors all stem from a man younger than 35 who received the YFV17D yellow fever vaccine.

The chain uses TRBV29-1 and TRBJ1-4; 9 nucleotides agree with TRBD1. The CDR3 runs 15 residues. In germline, CDR1 is SQVTM, CDR2 ANQGSEA. Trimming removed 6 bases from V and 3 bases from J; junction bases left unmatched: 8. CDR3 DNA sequence: TGCAGCGTCTCAACACAGGGGGCGGCTAATGAAAAACTGTTTTTT. Its protein is CSVSTQGAANEKLFF.

The V call is TRBV7-2, the J call TRBJ2-7; no clear D gene. In germline, CDR1 is SGHTA, CDR2 FQGNSA. V lost 8 bases, J lost 1 base, and 6 bases lay in between. The CDR3 has 11 residues. The CDR3 nucleotides read TGTGCCAGCGCTATTTCCTACGAGCAGTACTTC. It is translated as CASAISYEQYF.